These 11 T cell receptor beta chains were all obtained from the same sample, sequenced in a study of PD-1 blockade in classical Hodgkin lymphoma. The time point is: cycle 4 day 1 (C4D1), after 6 weeks of nivolumab. Every patient relapsed after autologous stem cell transplantation, and brentuximab vedotin exposure varied. Repertoires were generated with immunoSEQ multiplex PCR, while TCRdb's copy carries only in-frame clones and drops some. The table has 20,000 to 25,000 clones, roughly 80% seen once. The input for sequencing was peripheral blood mononuclear cells (PBMCs), taken before the fourth cycle of nivolumab. The receptors derive from a human donor with classical Hodgkin lymphoma.

This clone was recorded a few times. The V gene is TRBV19, the J gene TRBJ2-5; no definite D call. Germline CDR1 is LNHDA and CDR2 is SQIVND (reference sequence). V was clipped by 3 bases and J by 5 bases, with 7 bases between them. This CDR3 region has 12 residues. In nucleotides, the CDR3 is TGTGCCAGTAGTATGTCTGGGGAGACCCAGTACTTC. It is translated as CASSMSGETQYF.

A remark on this clone: An end of the junction differs from the germline gene, which may be a read error. V and J are TRBV7-7 and TRBJ2-3; TRBD1 might be the D (6 bases). Looked up from germline, CDR1 is SSHAT and CDR2 is FNYEAQ (reference sequence). The CDR3 runs 16 residues. The CDR3 is CASSAGTHSNTDTQYF. The CDR3 DNA is TGTGCTAGCAGCGCCGGGACACACAGTAACACAGATACGCAGTATTTT.

J is TRBJ2-4 and V is TRBV19, with a weak D call TRBD1 (6 bases). Per the germline V gene, CDR1 is LNHDA and CDR2 is SQIVND (reference sequence). This CDR3 is built from 16 residues. V was trimmed by 6 bases and J by 3 bases, leaving 18 bases between them. Here the CDR3 DNA reads TGTGCCAGTAGCCGACAGGCTATGGGTAGCAAAAACATTCAGTACTTC. Protein product: CASSRQAMGSKNIQYF.

This clone occurred once. The rearrangement links TRBV29-1 to TRBJ2-3, with TRBD1 as a possible D gene (6 bases). CDR3 length equals 16 residues. CDR1 is SQVTM and CDR2 is ANQGSEA in the germline V gene. V lost 2 bases to trimming and J lost 1 base, with 16 bases between them. The CDR3: CSVERNRVLGTDTQYF. CDR3 bases: TGCAGCGTTGAAAGAAACAGGGTTTTGGGCACAGATACGCAGTATTTT.

The chain links TRBV2 to TRBJ2-3; no reliable D call. V was cut by 5 bases and J by 3 bases, with 3 bases left in between. From germline, CDR1 is SNHLY and CDR2 FYNNEI. The CDR3 runs 11 residues. The CDR3 DNA sequence: TGTGCCAGCAGTCTAACAGATACGCAGTATTTT. It translates to CASSLTDTQYF.

The genes are TRBV7-9 and TRBJ2-7, with D maybe TRBD2 (7 bases). Germline V lookup: CDR1 SEHNR, CDR2 FQNEAQ (reference sequence). The CDR3 covers 12 residues. CDR3 sequence reads: CAATGGEHEQYF. The CDR3 DNA sequence: TGTGCGGCGACGGGGGGCGAGCACGAGCAGTACTTC.

The genes are TRBV2 and TRBJ2-2, with TRBD2 matching over 7 bases. Germline CDR1 and CDR2: SNHLY and FYNNEI. The CDR3 length is 16 residues. V lost 7 bases, J lost 6 bases, and 14 bases stayed unmatched. The CDR3 reads CASTGSGLRAPGELFF. In DNA form, the CDR3 reads TGTGCCAGCACCGGATCGGGACTAAGGGCTCCCGGGGAGCTGTTTTTT.

The chain joins TRBV25-1 to TRBJ2-5, with no clear D. The V and J ends lost 0 bases and 5 bases respectively, with 13 bases between them. Germline V gene lookup returns CDR1 MGHDK and CDR2 SYGVNS. The CDR3 has 15 amino acids. CDR3 DNA: TGTGCCAGCAGTGAATATGGTCGCGCGGCGGAGACCCAGTACTTC. Translation: CASSEYGRAAETQYF.

The V gene is TRBV2, the J gene TRBJ2-5; D gene ambiguous. Trimming shortened V by 7 bases and J by 0 bases, and 12 bases separated the two germline ends. CDR1 is SNHLY, CDR2 FYNNEI, per germline. The CDR3 spans 14 residues. The CDR3 is CASTRTWYQETQYF. The DNA for the CDR3 is TGTGCCAGCACTCGAACTTGGTACCAAGAGACCCAGTACTTC.

V usage is TRBV6-5 and J usage is TRBJ1-6, with a possible D match to TRBD1 (5 bases). Germline V gene lookup returns CDR1 MNHEY and CDR2 SVGAGI. V lost 0 bases and J 10 bases, leaving 16 bases between the germline ends. This CDR3 spans 16 amino acids. The CDR3 here is CASSYSRSQVGSPLHF. The CDR3 nucleotides read TGTGCCAGCAGTTACTCGCGGTCACAGGTTGGATCACCCCTCCACTTT.

The chain links TRBV6-1 to TRBJ2-7; 13 bases align to TRBD2. This CDR3 comprises 15 residues. J gave up 3 bases and V 4 bases, and 3 bases lay outside the gene matches. Germline lookup yields CDR1 MNHNS and CDR2 SASEGT. The CDR3 protein is CASSARTSGSYEQYF. DNA of the CDR3: TGTGCCAGCAGTGCGCGGACTAGCGGGAGCTACGAGCAGTACTTC.